This T cell receptor (beta chain) was identified during a study of metastatic and nonmetastatic thyroid tumors. V was trimmed by 1 base and J by 4 bases, leaving 10 bases between them. This CDR3 has 14 residues. Per the germline V gene, CDR1 is MNHEY and CDR2 is SVGEGT. Patients were all untreated before their thyroid surgery. TCRdb re-analyzed the PCR reads using MiXCR. The sample lists more than 25,000 clones, approximately 8% seen once, with around 44% in the top ten. Many counts were recorded for this clone. Other DNA sequences in this specimen translate into the identical CDR3. The TCR was taken from a female donor with papillary thyroid cancer or a benign thyroid nodule (not recorded which). Some clones in this sample may be carry-over from other donors' samples. The specimen sequenced was blood. This rearrangement joins TRBV6-2 or TRBV6-3 to TRBJ1-2; D is unclear. The chain's CDR3 is CASSYYSGSYGYTF. CDR3 nucleotide sequence: TGTGCCAGCAGTTACTACTCAGGCAGCTATGGCTACACCTTC.